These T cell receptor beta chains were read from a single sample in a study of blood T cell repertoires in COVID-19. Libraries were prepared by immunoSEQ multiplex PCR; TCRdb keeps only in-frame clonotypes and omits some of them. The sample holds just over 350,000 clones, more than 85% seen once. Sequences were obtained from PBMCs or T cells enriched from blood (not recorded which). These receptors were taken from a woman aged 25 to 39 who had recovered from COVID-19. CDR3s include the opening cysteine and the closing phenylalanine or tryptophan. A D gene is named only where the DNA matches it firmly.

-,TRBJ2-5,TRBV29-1,CSVAPRGLETQYF
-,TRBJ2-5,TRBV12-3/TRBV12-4,CASSLDSQETQYF
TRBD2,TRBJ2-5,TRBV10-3,CAISERLASQETQYF
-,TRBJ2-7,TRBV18,CASSPPTGVREQYF
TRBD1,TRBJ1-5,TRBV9,CASSGPGQDQPQHF
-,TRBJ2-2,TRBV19,CASKGLRTDTGELFF
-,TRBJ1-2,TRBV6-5,CASSYGAGSYTF
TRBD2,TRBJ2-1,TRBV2,CASGGLSGDNEQFF
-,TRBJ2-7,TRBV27,CASSFGGAIGYEQYF
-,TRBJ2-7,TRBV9,CASSVGEGSYEQYF
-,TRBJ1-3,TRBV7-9,CASSLLPEDTIYF
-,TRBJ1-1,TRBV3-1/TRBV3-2,CASSQGGLTEAFF
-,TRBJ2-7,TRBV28,CASRRGNEQYF
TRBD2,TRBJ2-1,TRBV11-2,CASSSPWGGTRDNEQFF
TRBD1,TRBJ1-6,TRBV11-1,CASSRPGQGASPLHF
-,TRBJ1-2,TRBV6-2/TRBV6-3,CASSYIGTRANYGYTF
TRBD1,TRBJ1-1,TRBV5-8,CASSRWGQGRTEAFF
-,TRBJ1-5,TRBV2,CASLLGAHSNQPQHF
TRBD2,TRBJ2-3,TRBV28,CASSLGTITSTDTQYF
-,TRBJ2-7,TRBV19,CASSQAGTYEQYF
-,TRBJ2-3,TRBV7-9,CASSLPRNTQYF